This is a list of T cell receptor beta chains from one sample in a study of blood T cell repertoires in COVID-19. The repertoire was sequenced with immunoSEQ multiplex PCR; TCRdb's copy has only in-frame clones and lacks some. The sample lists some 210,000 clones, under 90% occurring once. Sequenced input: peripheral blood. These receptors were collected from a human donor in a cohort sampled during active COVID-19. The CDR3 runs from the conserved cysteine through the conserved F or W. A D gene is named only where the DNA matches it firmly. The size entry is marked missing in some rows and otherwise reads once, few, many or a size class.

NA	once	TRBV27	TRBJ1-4	CASSFFQGTNEKLFF	TGTGCCAGCAGTTTTTTTCAGGGGACTAATGAAAAACTGTTTTTT
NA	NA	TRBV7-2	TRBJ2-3	CASSLALASTDTQYF	TGTGCCAGCAGCTTAGCACTTGCGAGCACAGATACGCAGTATTTT
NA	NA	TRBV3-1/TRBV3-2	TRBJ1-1	CASSQDSVRGEAFF	TGTGCCAGCAGCCAAGATAGTGTCAGGGGAGAAGCTTTCTTT
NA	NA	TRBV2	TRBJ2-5	CASSAFWASTGETQYF	TGTGCCAGCAGTGCCTTCTGGGCTAGCACGGGTGAGACCCAGTACTTC
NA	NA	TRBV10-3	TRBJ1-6	CAISVQGDSPLHF	TGTGCCATCAGTGTACAGGGAGATTCACCCCTCCACTTT
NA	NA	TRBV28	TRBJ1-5	CASQGPNQPQHF	TGTGCCAGCCAGGGTCCCAATCAGCCCCAGCATTTT
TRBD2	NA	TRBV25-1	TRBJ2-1	CASSDRLADEQFF	TGTGCCAGCAGTGACAGGCTAGCGGATGAGCAGTTCTTC
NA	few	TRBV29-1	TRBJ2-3	CSVKGTPDTQYF	TGCAGCGTCAAAGGGACTCCTGATACGCAGTATTTT
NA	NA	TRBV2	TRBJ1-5	CASSEQDRFNQPQHF	TGTGCCAGCAGTGAACAAGACAGGTTCAATCAGCCCCAGCATTTT
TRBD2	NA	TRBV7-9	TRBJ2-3	CASSLAVTSNTDTQYF	TGTGCCAGCAGCTTAGCCGTGACTAGCAACACAGATACGCAGTATTTT
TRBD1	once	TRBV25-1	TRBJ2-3	CASTGKGAGTDTQYF	TGTGCCAGCACTGGTAAGGGGGCAGGCACAGATACGCAGTATTTT
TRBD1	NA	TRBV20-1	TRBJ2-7	CSASIRVRDRGPSEQYF	TGCAGTGCTAGTATTCGGGTCCGGGACAGGGGGCCAAGCGAGCAGTACTTC
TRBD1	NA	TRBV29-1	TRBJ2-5	CSAGQKETQYF	TGCAGCGCGGGACAGAAAGAGACCCAGTACTTC
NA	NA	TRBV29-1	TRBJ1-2	CSVGGGNYYGYTF	TGCAGCGTTGGGGGGGGCAATTACTATGGCTACACCTTC
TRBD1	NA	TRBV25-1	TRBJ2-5	CASTWGQYPLETQYF	TGTGCCAGCACTTGGGGACAGTATCCCCTGGAGACCCAGTACTTC
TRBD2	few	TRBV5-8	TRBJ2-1	CASSLGLAGLQFF	TGTGCCAGCAGCTTAGGGCTAGCGGGGCTTCAGTTCTTC
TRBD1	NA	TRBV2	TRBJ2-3	CASSEALQGVDTQYF	TGTGCCAGCAGTGAAGCGCTTCAGGGGGTAGATACGCAGTATTTT
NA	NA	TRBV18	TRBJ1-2	CASSPQTTDYGYTF	TGTGCCAGCTCACCACAGACAACTGACTATGGCTACACCTTC
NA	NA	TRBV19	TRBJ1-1	CASSQLVNTEAFF	TGTGCCAGTAGTCAACTGGTGAACACTGAAGCTTTCTTT
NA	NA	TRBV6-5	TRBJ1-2	CASSFREQDYGYTF	TGTGCCAGCAGCTTCAGGGAACAGGACTATGGCTACACCTTC
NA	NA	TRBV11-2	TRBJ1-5	CASSLDPASNQPQHF	TGTGCCAGCAGCTTAGACCCAGCGAGCAATCAGCCCCAGCATTTT
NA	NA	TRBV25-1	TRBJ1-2	CASSEFFEGRLNYGYTF	TGTGCCAGCAGTGAATTTTTCGAGGGCAGATTAAACTATGGCTACACCTTC
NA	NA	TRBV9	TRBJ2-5	CASSVGSGLQETQYF	TGTGCCAGCAGCGTAGGATCAGGACTCCAAGAGACCCAGTACTTC
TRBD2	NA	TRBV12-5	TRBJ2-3	CASGTGTSGFADTQYF	TGTGCTAGTGGTACTGGGACTAGCGGGTTTGCAGATACGCAGTATTTT
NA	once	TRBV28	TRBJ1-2	CASSLHAGVGGYTF	TGTGCCAGCAGTTTACACGCAGGGGTGGGCGGCTACACCTTC
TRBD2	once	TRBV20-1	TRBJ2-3	CSASGPRGVIDTQYF	TGCAGTGCTAGTGGGCCGCGGGGGGTTATAGATACGCAGTATTTT
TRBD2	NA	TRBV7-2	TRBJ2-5	CASSSAGVQETQYF	TGTGCCAGCAGCTCAGCGGGAGTCCAAGAGACCCAGTACTTC
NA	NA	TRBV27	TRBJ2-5	CASSLIPPGQGTTATQYF	TGTGCCAGCAGTTTAATTCCCCCAGGGCAGGGGACGACAGCGACCCAGTACTTC
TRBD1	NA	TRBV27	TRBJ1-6	CASRGRGTGNSPLHF	TGTGCCAGCAGGGGAAGAGGGACAGGGAATTCACCCCTCCACTTT
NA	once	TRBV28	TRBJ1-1	CASSSQRIATEAFF	TGTGCCAGCAGTTCACAGAGAATCGCGACTGAAGCTTTCTTT
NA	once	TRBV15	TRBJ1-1	CATGGMNTEAFF	TGTGCCACCGGAGGCATGAACACTGAAGCTTTCTTT
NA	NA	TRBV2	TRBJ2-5	CASSSPSAYQETQYF	TGTGCCAGCAGTTCCCCCTCAGCGTACCAAGAGACCCAGTACTTC
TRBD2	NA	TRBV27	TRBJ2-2	CASRTGRAGELFF	TGTGCCAGCAGGACCGGGAGGGCCGGGGAGCTGTTTTTT
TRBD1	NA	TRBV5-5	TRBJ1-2	CASSLNLDRSYGYTF	TGTGCCAGCAGCCTCAACTTGGACAGGAGCTATGGCTACACCTTC
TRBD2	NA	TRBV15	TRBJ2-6	CATSRDPGRVNVLTF	TGTGCCACCAGCAGAGATCCGGGGAGGGTCAACGTCCTGACTTTC
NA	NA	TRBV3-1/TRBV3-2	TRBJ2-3	CASSSLMADTQYF	TGTGCCAGCAGCTCCCTCATGGCCGATACGCAGTATTTT
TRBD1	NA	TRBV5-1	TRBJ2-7	CASSYGGTGAYEQYF	TGCGCCAGCAGTTACGGCGGGACAGGGGCCTACGAGCAGTACTTC
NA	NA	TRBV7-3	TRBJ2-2	CASSSTRSGELFF	TGTGCCAGCAGCTCTACTAGGTCCGGGGAGCTGTTTTTT
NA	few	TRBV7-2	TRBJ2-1	CASSLVSRGSYNEQFF	TGTGCCAGCAGCTTAGTCAGCAGGGGCTCCTACAATGAGCAGTTCTTC
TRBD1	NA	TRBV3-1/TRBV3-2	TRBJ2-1	CASSQAGGTGPYNEQFF	TGTGCCAGCAGCCAAGCTGGGGGGACAGGGCCGTACAATGAGCAGTTCTTC
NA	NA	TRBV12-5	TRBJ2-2	CASGRDSESGELFF	TGTGCTAGTGGGAGAGACAGTGAGTCCGGGGAGCTGTTTTTT
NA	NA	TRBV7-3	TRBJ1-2	CASSSPGSGYTF	TGTGCCAGCAGCTCCCCGGGGAGCGGCTACACCTTC
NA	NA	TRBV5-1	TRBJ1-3	CASSLAEIGNTIYF	TGCGCCAGCAGCTTGGCCGAGATCGGAAACACCATATATTTT
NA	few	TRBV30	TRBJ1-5	CAWSFWGGNSNQPQHF	TGTGCCTGGAGTTTTTGGGGGGGAAATAGCAATCAGCCCCAGCATTTT
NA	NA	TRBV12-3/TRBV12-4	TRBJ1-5	CASSLGGLQHF	TGTGCCAGCAGTTTGGGGGGTCTCCAGCATTTT
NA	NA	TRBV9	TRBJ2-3	CASGDGTDTQYF	TGTGCCAGCGGAGACGGCACAGATACGCAGTATTTT
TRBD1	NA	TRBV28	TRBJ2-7	CASSLPGQSYEQYF	TGTGCCAGCAGTTTACCGGGACAGTCCTACGAGCAGTACTTC
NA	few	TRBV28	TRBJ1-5	CASSEGGVISNQPQHF	TGTGCCAGCAGTGAGGGAGGGGTGATTAGCAATCAGCCCCAGCATTTT
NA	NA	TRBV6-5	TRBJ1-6	CASTVLGVINSPLHF	TGTGCCAGCACTGTCCTCGGGGTTATTAATTCACCCCTCCACTTT
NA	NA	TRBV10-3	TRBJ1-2	CASGYPGAGPNYGYTF	TGTGCCTCCGGCTATCCAGGGGCAGGTCCAAACTATGGCTACACCTTC
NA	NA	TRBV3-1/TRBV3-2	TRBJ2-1	CASSQGRQNSYNEQFF	TGTGCCAGCAGCCAAGGACGACAGAACTCCTACAATGAGCAGTTCTTC
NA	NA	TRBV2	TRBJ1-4	CASSGGDSGKLFF	TGTGCCAGCAGTGGAGGGGACTCCGGAAAACTGTTTTTT
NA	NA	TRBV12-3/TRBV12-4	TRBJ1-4	CASSMLQEKLFF	TGTGCCAGCAGCATGCTACAGGAAAAACTGTTTTTT
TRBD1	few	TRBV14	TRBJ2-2	CASSRIPGQGYSGELFF	TGTGCCAGCAGCCGAATCCCGGGACAGGGTTACAGCGGGGAGCTGTTTTTT
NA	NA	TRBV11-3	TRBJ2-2	CASSPAPQFGELFF	TGTGCCAGCAGCCCCGCCCCCCAGTTCGGGGAGCTGTTTTTT